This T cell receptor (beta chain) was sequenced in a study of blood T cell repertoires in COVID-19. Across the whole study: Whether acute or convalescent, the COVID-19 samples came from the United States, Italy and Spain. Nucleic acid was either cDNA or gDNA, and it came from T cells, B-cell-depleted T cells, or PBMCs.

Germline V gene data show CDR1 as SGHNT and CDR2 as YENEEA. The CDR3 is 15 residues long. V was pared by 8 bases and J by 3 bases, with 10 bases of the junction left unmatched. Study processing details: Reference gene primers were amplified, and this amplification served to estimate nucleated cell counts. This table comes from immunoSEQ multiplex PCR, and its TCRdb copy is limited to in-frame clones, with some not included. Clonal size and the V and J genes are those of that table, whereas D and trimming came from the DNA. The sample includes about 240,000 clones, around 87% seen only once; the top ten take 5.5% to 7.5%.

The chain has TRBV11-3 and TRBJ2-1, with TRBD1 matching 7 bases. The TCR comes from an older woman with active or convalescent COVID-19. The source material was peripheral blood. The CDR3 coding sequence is TGTGCCAGCGGGCTGGACAGGCTTTACTACAATGAGCAGTTCTTC. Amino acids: CASGLDRLYYNEQFF.